This T cell receptor (beta chain) was sequenced for a study of blood T cell repertoires in COVID-19. About the research overall: Donors in the United States, Italy and Spain gave samples during acute or convalescent COVID-19. T cells, B-cell-depleted T cells, or PBMCs provided the cDNA or gDNA that served as material.

CDR3 length: 13 residues. The V end was cut by 5 bases, the J end by 4 bases, with 9 bases between. In germline, CDR1 is MDHEN, CDR2 SYDVKM. Authors' analysis steps: Estimation of nucleated cell counts was performed using reference gene primer amplification. Sequencing was performed with immunoSEQ multiplex PCR; in TCRdb, only in-frame clones are kept and a portion is missing. V and J calls and clone size follow that table, whereas D and trimming were derived from the DNA. The profile shows 75,000 to 100,000 clones, less than 90% of them singletons. The TCR sequence derives from a man at least 80 years old with acute or convalescent COVID-19. Input material: peripheral blood. V gene TRBV28 combines with J gene TRBJ1-5; D gene ambiguous. CDR3 sequence: CASSNTENQPQHF. In nucleotides, the CDR3 is TGTGCCAGCAGTAATACAGAAAATCAGCCCCAGCATTTT.